This T cell receptor (beta chain) was sequenced during a study of a mutant IDH1 vaccine in newly diagnosed glioma. Noted time point: baseline, week 1 (first vaccination visit). The sample's treatment: pre-vaccination baseline after standard-of-care therapy. Sequencing used immunoSEQ multiplex PCR; TCRdb keeps in-frame clones, though not all of them. The sample lists about 54,000 clones, roughly 80% occurring once. Germline lookup yields CDR1 GTSNPN and CDR2 SVGIG (reference sequence). The V and J ends lost 5 bases and 7 bases respectively, with 14 bases between them. The CDR3 contains 12 residues. V usage is TRBV30 and J usage is TRBJ2-5, with unresolved D. Sequenced here: PBMCs, sampled from a glioma patient treated with radiotherapy, temozolomide or both. This sequence was found in a man younger than 30 with glioma. The CDR3 loop is CAWSTTLGTQYF. CDR3 nucleotide sequence: TGTGCCTGGTCAACCACATTGGGGACCCAGTACTTC.